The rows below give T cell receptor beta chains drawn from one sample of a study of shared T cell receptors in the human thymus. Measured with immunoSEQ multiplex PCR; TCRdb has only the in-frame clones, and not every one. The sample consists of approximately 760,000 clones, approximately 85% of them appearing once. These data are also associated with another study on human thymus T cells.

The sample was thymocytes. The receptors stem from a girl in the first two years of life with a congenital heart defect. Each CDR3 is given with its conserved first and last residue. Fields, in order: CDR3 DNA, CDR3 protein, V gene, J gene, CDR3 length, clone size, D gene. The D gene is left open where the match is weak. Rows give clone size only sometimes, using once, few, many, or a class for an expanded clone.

cdr3_nt: TGTGCCAGCAGCTTAGTGGAGCAACCTCCGGGACAGACTTCCTACAATGAGCAGTTCTTC; cdr3_aa: CASSLVEQPPGQTSYNEQFF; v_call: TRBV7-3; j_call: TRBJ2-1; cdr3_length: 20; clone_size: .; d_call: TRBD1
cdr3_nt: TGTGCCAGCAGTTACAAGGGTAGCGGGGAACACAATGAGCAGTTCTTC; cdr3_aa: CASSYKGSGEHNEQFF; v_call: TRBV6-5; j_call: TRBJ2-1; cdr3_length: 16; clone_size: .; d_call: TRBD2
cdr3_nt: TGTGCCAGCAGCTTAAGGGGAGGAGGACCAACGATCCAAGAGACCCAGTACTTC; cdr3_aa: CASSLRGGGPTIQETQYF; v_call: TRBV11-2; j_call: TRBJ2-5; cdr3_length: 18; clone_size: .; d_call: .
cdr3_nt: TGTGCCAGCAGTTTATTATTGACAAGTAGGCCCAATGAGCAGTTCTTC; cdr3_aa: CASSLLLTSRPNEQFF; v_call: TRBV27; j_call: TRBJ2-1; cdr3_length: 16; clone_size: .; d_call: .
cdr3_nt: TGTGCCAGCAGGGCCTATTTGGCAAACGGGTACCCCCAGCATTTT; cdr3_aa: CASRAYLANGYPQHF; v_call: TRBV2; j_call: TRBJ1-5; cdr3_length: 15; clone_size: .; d_call: .
cdr3_nt: TGTGCCAGCAGCTTAACAGGGGTTGGGACTGAAGCTTTCTTT; cdr3_aa: CASSLTGVGTEAFF; v_call: TRBV7-2; j_call: TRBJ1-1; cdr3_length: 14; clone_size: .; d_call: TRBD1
cdr3_nt: TGTGCCAGCAGCTTGAGGCGGGGGCCCCACAATGAGCAGTTCTTC; cdr3_aa: CASSLRRGPHNEQFF; v_call: TRBV5-4; j_call: TRBJ2-1; cdr3_length: 15; clone_size: .; d_call: .
cdr3_nt: TGCGCCAGCAGCCAAGGGGCAGGGAAGGACACTGAAGCTTTCTTT; cdr3_aa: CASSQGAGKDTEAFF; v_call: TRBV4-3; j_call: TRBJ1-1; cdr3_length: 15; clone_size: .; d_call: .
cdr3_nt: TGTGCCAGCAGTGGATCGACCGGAGACAGGGCCAACAATCAGCCCCAGCATTTT; cdr3_aa: CASSGSTGDRANNQPQHF; v_call: TRBV25-1; j_call: TRBJ1-5; cdr3_length: 18; clone_size: .; d_call: TRBD1
cdr3_nt: TGCGCCAGCAGCTTGGGGGCCGCTAAGTCTGCCCCTGGTGCCAAAAACATTCAGTACTTC; cdr3_aa: CASSLGAAKSAPGAKNIQYF; v_call: TRBV5-1; j_call: TRBJ2-4; cdr3_length: 20; clone_size: .; d_call: .
cdr3_nt: TGTGCCAGTAGTATAGATGAGGCGCCCCCGGAGACCCAGTACTTC; cdr3_aa: CASSIDEAPPETQYF; v_call: TRBV19; j_call: TRBJ2-5; cdr3_length: 15; clone_size: .; d_call: .
cdr3_nt: TGTGCCAGCAACACCGACTCCCGGGACTATGGCTACACCTTC; cdr3_aa: CASNTDSRDYGYTF; v_call: TRBV11-2; j_call: TRBJ1-2; cdr3_length: 14; clone_size: .; d_call: .
cdr3_nt: TGTGCCAGCCGGGCGGGGGGGGGCTACACCTTC; cdr3_aa: CASRAGGGYTF; v_call: TRBV6-5; j_call: TRBJ1-2; cdr3_length: 11; clone_size: .; d_call: .
cdr3_nt: TGTGCCAGCAGTGAAGGTGGTGCATCCTACCAAGAGGGTTCACCCCTCCACTTT; cdr3_aa: CASSEGGASYQEGSPLHF; v_call: TRBV2; j_call: TRBJ1-6; cdr3_length: 18; clone_size: .; d_call: .
cdr3_nt: TGTGCCAGCAGCACGGACAGGGTTGACACTGAAGCTTTCTTT; cdr3_aa: CASSTDRVDTEAFF; v_call: TRBV7-4; j_call: TRBJ1-1; cdr3_length: 14; clone_size: .; d_call: TRBD1
cdr3_nt: TGTGCCAGCAGTGAATCCGCCCAGACAGCAACTAATGAAAAACTGTTTTTT; cdr3_aa: CASSESAQTATNEKLFF; v_call: TRBV25-1; j_call: TRBJ1-4; cdr3_length: 17; clone_size: .; d_call: .
cdr3_nt: TGTGCCAGCAGCTTAGGGAGGGATGGCTACACCTTC; cdr3_aa: CASSLGRDGYTF; v_call: TRBV11-2; j_call: TRBJ1-2; cdr3_length: 12; clone_size: .; d_call: .
cdr3_nt: TGTGCCAGCAGCCCGGGACAGGGGTTTTCAGTAGGGACTGAAGCTTTCTTT; cdr3_aa: CASSPGQGFSVGTEAFF; v_call: TRBV27; j_call: TRBJ1-1; cdr3_length: 17; clone_size: .; d_call: TRBD1
cdr3_nt: TGCGCCAGCAGTCACGAGGACAGGGCCGATGACACTGAAGCTTTCTTT; cdr3_aa: CASSHEDRADDTEAFF; v_call: TRBV5-1; j_call: TRBJ1-1; cdr3_length: 16; clone_size: once; d_call: TRBD1
cdr3_nt: TGTGCCAGCAATTCGGCAGGGGGCAATTCACCCCTCCACTTT; cdr3_aa: CASNSAGGNSPLHF; v_call: TRBV6-5; j_call: TRBJ1-6; cdr3_length: 14; clone_size: few; d_call: TRBD1
cdr3_nt: TGTGCCAGCAGACCGGACAGGAGACCTTCCTACGAGCAGTACTTC; cdr3_aa: CASRPDRRPSYEQYF; v_call: TRBV11-2; j_call: TRBJ2-7; cdr3_length: 15; clone_size: .; d_call: TRBD1
cdr3_nt: TGCGCCAGCAGCTTGGGACTAGCGGGGGGGGTCGCAGATACGCAGTATTTT; cdr3_aa: CASSLGLAGGVADTQYF; v_call: TRBV5-1; j_call: TRBJ2-3; cdr3_length: 17; clone_size: .; d_call: TRBD2
cdr3_nt: TGTGCCAGCAGCTTGCGGACCCAGGGGGCAGCCTACGAGCAGTACTTC; cdr3_aa: CASSLRTQGAAYEQYF; v_call: TRBV5-4; j_call: TRBJ2-7; cdr3_length: 16; clone_size: .; d_call: TRBD1
cdr3_nt: TGTGCCAGCAGTGACGACAGGAACACTGAAGCTTTCTTT; cdr3_aa: CASSDDRNTEAFF; v_call: TRBV6-1; j_call: TRBJ1-1; cdr3_length: 13; clone_size: .; d_call: .
cdr3_nt: TGTGCCAGCAGGACCCCCCGATCCGGGACAGAACCTTATGGCTACACCTTC; cdr3_aa: CASRTPRSGTEPYGYTF; v_call: TRBV28; j_call: TRBJ1-2; cdr3_length: 17; clone_size: once; d_call: TRBD1
cdr3_nt: TGCGCCAGCAGCTTGTGGACTAGCGGGGGCCTGGGAGACACAGATACGCAGTATTTT; cdr3_aa: CASSLWTSGGLGDTDTQYF; v_call: TRBV5-1; j_call: TRBJ2-3; cdr3_length: 19; clone_size: .; d_call: TRBD2
cdr3_nt: TGTGCCAGCAGTTACTCTCCCCCGAGATATGGCTACACCTTC; cdr3_aa: CASSYSPPRYGYTF; v_call: TRBV6-5; j_call: TRBJ1-2; cdr3_length: 14; clone_size: .; d_call: .
cdr3_nt: TGTGCCAGCAGCTTGGCTCAGGCGTGCGGCTACACCTTC; cdr3_aa: CASSLAQACGYTF; v_call: TRBV5-6; j_call: TRBJ1-2; cdr3_length: 13; clone_size: .; d_call: .
cdr3_nt: TGCGCCAGCAAAAGTTGGAGCCGTACGCAGGATACGCAGTATTTT; cdr3_aa: CASKSWSRTQDTQYF; v_call: TRBV5-1; j_call: TRBJ2-3; cdr3_length: 15; clone_size: once; d_call: .
cdr3_nt: TGTGCCAGCAAACCCTGGGGCAGTACCAATCAGCCCCAGCATTTT; cdr3_aa: CASKPWGSTNQPQHF; v_call: TRBV19; j_call: TRBJ1-5; cdr3_length: 15; clone_size: few; d_call: .
cdr3_nt: TGTGCCAGCAGCTTGGGGATTCCGGACAGGGGCACTGAAGCTTTCTTT; cdr3_aa: CASSLGIPDRGTEAFF; v_call: TRBV5-8; j_call: TRBJ1-1; cdr3_length: 16; clone_size: .; d_call: TRBD1
cdr3_nt: TGTGCCAGCAGCTTACCACCGGAGAAAAACACTGAAGCTTTCTTT; cdr3_aa: CASSLPPEKNTEAFF; v_call: TRBV7-8; j_call: TRBJ1-1; cdr3_length: 15; clone_size: once; d_call: .
cdr3_nt: TGTGCCAGCAGTTACGCGGGACTAGCGGGCTCCTACGAGCAGTACTTC; cdr3_aa: CASSYAGLAGSYEQYF; v_call: TRBV28; j_call: TRBJ2-7; cdr3_length: 16; clone_size: .; d_call: TRBD2
cdr3_nt: TGTGCCAGCAGTACGGGAGACAGCGGGGACCAAGAGACCCAGTACTTC; cdr3_aa: CASSTGDSGDQETQYF; v_call: TRBV6-6; j_call: TRBJ2-5; cdr3_length: 16; clone_size: .; d_call: TRBD2
cdr3_nt: TGCGCCAGCAGCCTTTGGGGAATACAGGGGAGACTCTCCAATGAGCAGTTCTTC; cdr3_aa: CASSLWGIQGRLSNEQFF; v_call: TRBV4-3; j_call: TRBJ2-1; cdr3_length: 18; clone_size: once; d_call: TRBD1
cdr3_nt: TGTGCCAGCAGCCCGCGAGGTAGAGATTCACCCCTCCACTTT; cdr3_aa: CASSPRGRDSPLHF; v_call: TRBV28; j_call: TRBJ1-6; cdr3_length: 14; clone_size: .; d_call: .
cdr3_nt: TGTGCCAGAAGCCGCGACCGGAGCTCCTATAATTCACCCCTCCACTTT; cdr3_aa: CARSRDRSSYNSPLHF; v_call: TRBV5-3; j_call: TRBJ1-6; cdr3_length: 16; clone_size: .; d_call: .
cdr3_nt: TGTGCCAGCAGCTTATACACCCCCCGCCTAGCGTTCGTATCAGATACGCAGTATTTT; cdr3_aa: CASSLYTPRLAFVSDTQYF; v_call: TRBV7-9; j_call: TRBJ2-3; cdr3_length: 19; clone_size: .; d_call: .
cdr3_nt: TGTGCCAGCAGCTTAGATCGGGCAGGGACCTACGAGCAGTACTTC; cdr3_aa: CASSLDRAGTYEQYF; v_call: TRBV7-9; j_call: TRBJ2-7; cdr3_length: 15; clone_size: .; d_call: .
cdr3_nt: TGTGCCAGCAGGGAGGATGAAAAACTGTTTTTT; cdr3_aa: CASREDEKLFF; v_call: TRBV6-1; j_call: TRBJ1-4; cdr3_length: 11; clone_size: .; d_call: .
cdr3_nt: TGTGCCACCAGCAGGACACAGCCCTATAATTCACCCCTCCACTTT; cdr3_aa: CATSRTQPYNSPLHF; v_call: TRBV15; j_call: TRBJ1-6; cdr3_length: 15; clone_size: .; d_call: .
cdr3_nt: TGTGCCAGCAGTTACTCCGGACAGGGAAACACCGGGGAGCTGTTTTTT; cdr3_aa: CASSYSGQGNTGELFF; v_call: TRBV6-5; j_call: TRBJ2-2; cdr3_length: 16; clone_size: .; d_call: TRBD1
cdr3_nt: TGTGCCAGCAGCTGTCTCGGGGGGGAAGGCACCGGGGAGCTGTTTTTT; cdr3_aa: CASSCLGGEGTGELFF; v_call: TRBV5-6; j_call: TRBJ2-2; cdr3_length: 16; clone_size: .; d_call: TRBD2
cdr3_nt: TGTGCCAGCAGCTTTAAGAGAGGGGGGGACCTAGCTAACTATGGCTACACCTTC; cdr3_aa: CASSFKRGGDLANYGYTF; v_call: TRBV5-4; j_call: TRBJ1-2; cdr3_length: 18; clone_size: .; d_call: .
cdr3_nt: TGCAGTGCTTTAGACAGGGAAGCTTTCTTT; cdr3_aa: CSALDREAFF; v_call: TRBV20-1; j_call: TRBJ1-1; cdr3_length: 10; clone_size: .; d_call: .
cdr3_nt: TGTGCCAGTAGTATGTATGCAGGAACAGACAGAAATGAGCAGTTCTTC; cdr3_aa: CASSMYAGTDRNEQFF; v_call: TRBV19; j_call: TRBJ2-1; cdr3_length: 16; clone_size: .; d_call: .
cdr3_nt: TGCAGCGTTGTGGGGGGACGGCCCTACGAGCAGTACTTC; cdr3_aa: CSVVGGRPYEQYF; v_call: TRBV29-1; j_call: TRBJ2-7; cdr3_length: 13; clone_size: .; d_call: .
cdr3_nt: TGTGCCTGGGGTCCGGGGGGAAAGTACGAGCAGTACTTC; cdr3_aa: CAWGPGGKYEQYF; v_call: TRBV30; j_call: TRBJ2-7; cdr3_length: 13; clone_size: .; d_call: TRBD2
cdr3_nt: TGTGCCAGCAGACCTCGGGAGGACACTGAAGCTTTCTTT; cdr3_aa: CASRPREDTEAFF; v_call: TRBV5-6; j_call: TRBJ1-1; cdr3_length: 13; clone_size: .; d_call: .